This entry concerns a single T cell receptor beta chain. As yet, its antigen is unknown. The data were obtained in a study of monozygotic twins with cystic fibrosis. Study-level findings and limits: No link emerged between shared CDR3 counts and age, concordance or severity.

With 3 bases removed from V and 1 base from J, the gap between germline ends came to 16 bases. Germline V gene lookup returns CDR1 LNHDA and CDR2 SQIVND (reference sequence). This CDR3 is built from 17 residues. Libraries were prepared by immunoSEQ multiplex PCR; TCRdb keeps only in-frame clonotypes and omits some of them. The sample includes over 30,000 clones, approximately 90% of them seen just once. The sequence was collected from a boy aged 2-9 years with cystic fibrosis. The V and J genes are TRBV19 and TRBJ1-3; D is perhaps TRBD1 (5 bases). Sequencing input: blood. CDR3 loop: CASSMRRGQTSGNTIYF. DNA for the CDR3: TGTGCCAGTAGTATGAGGAGGGGCCAGACTTCTGGAAACACCATATATTTT.